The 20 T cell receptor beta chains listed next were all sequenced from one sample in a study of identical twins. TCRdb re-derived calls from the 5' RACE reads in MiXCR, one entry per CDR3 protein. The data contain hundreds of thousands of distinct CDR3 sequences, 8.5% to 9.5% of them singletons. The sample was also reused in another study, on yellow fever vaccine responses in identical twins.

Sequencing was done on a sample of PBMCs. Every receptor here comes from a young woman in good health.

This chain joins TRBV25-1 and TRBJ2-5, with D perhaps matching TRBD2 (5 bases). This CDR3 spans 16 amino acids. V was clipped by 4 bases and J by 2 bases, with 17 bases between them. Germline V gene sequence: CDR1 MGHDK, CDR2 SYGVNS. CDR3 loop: CASSGSSRAIQETQYF. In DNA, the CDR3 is TGTGCCAGCAGTGGCTCTTCGCGGGCTATACAAGAGACCCAGTACTTC.

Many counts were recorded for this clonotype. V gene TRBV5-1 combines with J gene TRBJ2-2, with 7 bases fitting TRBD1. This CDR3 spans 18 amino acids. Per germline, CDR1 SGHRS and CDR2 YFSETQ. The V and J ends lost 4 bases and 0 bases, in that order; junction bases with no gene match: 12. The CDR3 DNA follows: TGCGCCAGCAGCACACACGATTCCGGGACAGCGAACACCGGGGAGCTGTTTTTT. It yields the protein CASSTHDSGTANTGELFF.

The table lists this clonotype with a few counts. Here the CDR3 DNA reads TGCAGCGTCTTAAGGGGAGCCGGGGAGCTGTTTTTT. This sequence encodes CSVLRGAGELFF. This rearrangement joins TRBV29-1 to TRBJ2-2, with D perhaps assigned TRBD1 or TRBD2 (5 bases each). Trimming removed 6 bases at V and 6 bases at J, with 11 bases between. Germline CDR1 reads SQVTM; CDR2 reads ANQGSEA. The CDR3 is made up of 12 amino acids.

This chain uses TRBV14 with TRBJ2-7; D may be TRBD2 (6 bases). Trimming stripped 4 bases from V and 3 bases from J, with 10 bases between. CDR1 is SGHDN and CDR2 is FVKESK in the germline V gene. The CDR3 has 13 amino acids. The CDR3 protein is CASSRAGIYEQYF. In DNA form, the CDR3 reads TGTGCCAGCAGCCGGGCGGGGATCTACGAGCAGTACTTC.

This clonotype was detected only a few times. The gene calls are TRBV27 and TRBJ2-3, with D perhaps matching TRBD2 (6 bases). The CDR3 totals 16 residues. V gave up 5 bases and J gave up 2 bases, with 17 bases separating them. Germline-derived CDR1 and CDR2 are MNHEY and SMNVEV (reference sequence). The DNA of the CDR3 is TGTGCCAGCAGTCACTTAGCGGTAGAATTCACAGATACGCAGTATTTT. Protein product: CASSHLAVEFTDTQYF.

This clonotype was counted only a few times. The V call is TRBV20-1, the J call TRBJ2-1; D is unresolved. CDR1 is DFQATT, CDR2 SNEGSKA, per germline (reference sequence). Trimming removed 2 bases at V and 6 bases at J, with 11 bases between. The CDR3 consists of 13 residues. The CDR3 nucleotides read TGCAGTGCTAGAAAGGCCCCGGGCAATGAGCAGTTCTTC. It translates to CSARKAPGNEQFF.

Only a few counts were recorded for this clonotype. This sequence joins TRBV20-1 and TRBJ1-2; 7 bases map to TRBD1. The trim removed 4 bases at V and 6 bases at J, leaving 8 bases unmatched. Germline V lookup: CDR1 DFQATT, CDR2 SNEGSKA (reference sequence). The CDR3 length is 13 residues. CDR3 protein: CSATIQGRHGYTF. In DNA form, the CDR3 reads TGCAGTGCTACAATACAGGGGAGGCATGGCTACACCTTC.

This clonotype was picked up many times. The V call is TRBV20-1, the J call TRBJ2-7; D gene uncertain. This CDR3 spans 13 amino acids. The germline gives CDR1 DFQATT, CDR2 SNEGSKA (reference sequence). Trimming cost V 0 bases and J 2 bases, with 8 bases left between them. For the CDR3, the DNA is TGCAGTGCTAGAGACTGGTCACCCTACGAGCAGTACTTC. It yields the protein CSARDWSPYEQYF.

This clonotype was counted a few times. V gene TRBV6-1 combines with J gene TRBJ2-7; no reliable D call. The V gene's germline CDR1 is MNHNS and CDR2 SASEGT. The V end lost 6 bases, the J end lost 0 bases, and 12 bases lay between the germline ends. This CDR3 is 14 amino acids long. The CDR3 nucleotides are TGTGCCAGCAGGCGGACCACCAGCTCCTACGAGCAGTACTTC. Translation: CASRRTTSSYEQYF.

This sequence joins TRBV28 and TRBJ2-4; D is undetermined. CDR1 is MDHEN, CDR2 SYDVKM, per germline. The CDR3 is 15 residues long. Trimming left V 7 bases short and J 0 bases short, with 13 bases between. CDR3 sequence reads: CASNPARVAKNIQYF. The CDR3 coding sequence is TGTGCCAGCAACCCCGCTCGCGTAGCCAAAAACATTCAGTACTTC.

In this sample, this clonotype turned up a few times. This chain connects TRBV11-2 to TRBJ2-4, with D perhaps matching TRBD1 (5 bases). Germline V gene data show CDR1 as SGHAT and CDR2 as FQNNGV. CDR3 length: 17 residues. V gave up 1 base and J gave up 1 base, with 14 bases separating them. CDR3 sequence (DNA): TGTGCCAGCAGCTTAGGCCAAGATTCAGGGGCCAAAAACATTCAGTACTTC. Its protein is CASSLGQDSGAKNIQYF.

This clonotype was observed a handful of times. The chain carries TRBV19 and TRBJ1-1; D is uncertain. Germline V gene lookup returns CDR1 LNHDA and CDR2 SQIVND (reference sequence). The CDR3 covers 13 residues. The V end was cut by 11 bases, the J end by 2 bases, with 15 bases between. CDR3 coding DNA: TGTGCCGTGAGGGTACGATCTAACACTGAAGCTTTCTTT. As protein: CAVRVRSNTEAFF.

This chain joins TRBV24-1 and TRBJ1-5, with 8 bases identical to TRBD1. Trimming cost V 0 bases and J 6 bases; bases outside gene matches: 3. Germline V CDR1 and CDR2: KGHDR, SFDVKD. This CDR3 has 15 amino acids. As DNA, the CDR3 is TGTGCCACCAGTGATTTGACTACAGGGGGTCAGCCCCAGCATTTT. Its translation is CATSDLTTGGQPQHF.

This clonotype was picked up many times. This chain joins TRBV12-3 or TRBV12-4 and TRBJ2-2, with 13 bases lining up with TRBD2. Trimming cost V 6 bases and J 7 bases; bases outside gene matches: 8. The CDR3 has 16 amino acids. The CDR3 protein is CASRPGLAGFIGELFF. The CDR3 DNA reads TGTGCCAGCAGACCGGGACTAGCGGGATTTATCGGGGAGCTGTTTTTT.

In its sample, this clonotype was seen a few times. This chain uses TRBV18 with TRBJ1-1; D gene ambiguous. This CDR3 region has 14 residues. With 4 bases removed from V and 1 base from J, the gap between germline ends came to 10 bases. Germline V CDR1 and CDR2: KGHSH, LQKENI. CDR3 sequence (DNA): TGTGCCAGCTCACAAAGGTCGGGGAACACTGAAGCTTTCTTT. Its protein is CASSQRSGNTEAFF.

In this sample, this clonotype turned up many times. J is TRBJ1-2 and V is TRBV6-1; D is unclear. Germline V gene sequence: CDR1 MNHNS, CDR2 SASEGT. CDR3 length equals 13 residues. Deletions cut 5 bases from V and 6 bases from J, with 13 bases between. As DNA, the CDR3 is TGTGCCAGCAGTCCCACTCAAGTCAATGGCTACACCTTC. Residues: CASSPTQVNGYTF.

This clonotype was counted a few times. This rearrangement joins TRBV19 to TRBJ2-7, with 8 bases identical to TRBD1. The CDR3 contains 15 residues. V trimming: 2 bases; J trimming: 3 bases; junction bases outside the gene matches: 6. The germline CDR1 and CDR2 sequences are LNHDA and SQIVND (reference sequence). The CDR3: CASSITPGGNYEQYF. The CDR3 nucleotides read TGTGCCAGTAGTATAACCCCAGGGGGCAACTACGAGCAGTACTTC.

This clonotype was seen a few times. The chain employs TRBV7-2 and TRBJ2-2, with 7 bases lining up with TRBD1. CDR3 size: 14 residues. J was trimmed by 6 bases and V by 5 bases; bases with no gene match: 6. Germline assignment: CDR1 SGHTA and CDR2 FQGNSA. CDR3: CASSRDRVPGELFF. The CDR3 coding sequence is TGTGCCAGCAGCCGAGACAGGGTTCCCGGGGAGCTGTTTTTT.

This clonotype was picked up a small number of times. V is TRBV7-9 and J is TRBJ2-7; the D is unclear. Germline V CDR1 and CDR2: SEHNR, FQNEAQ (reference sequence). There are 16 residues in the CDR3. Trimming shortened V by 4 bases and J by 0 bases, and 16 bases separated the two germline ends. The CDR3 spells CASSSLSGRSSYEQYF. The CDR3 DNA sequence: TGTGCCAGCAGCTCCCTATCGGGCAGGAGCTCCTACGAGCAGTACTTC.

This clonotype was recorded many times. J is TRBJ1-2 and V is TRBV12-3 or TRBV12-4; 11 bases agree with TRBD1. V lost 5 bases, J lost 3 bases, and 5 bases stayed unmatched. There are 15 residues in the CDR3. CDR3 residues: CASSGPGQGDYGYTF. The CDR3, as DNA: TGTGCCAGCAGTGGGCCGGGACAGGGGGACTATGGCTACACCTTC.